The rows below give T cell receptor beta chains drawn from one sample of a study of cytomegalovirus exposure and HLA in healthy donors. TCRdb keeps only in-frame clones here, not all; method: immunoSEQ multiplex PCR. Here the sample spans under 150,000 clones, just under 80% being singletons. Material for sequencing was PBMCs. These receptors originate from a man aged 25-40 years in good health and CMV-seronegative. CDR3s include the opening cysteine and the closing phenylalanine or tryptophan. A D gene is named only where the DNA matches it firmly. Rows may omit the clone size; those that give it use once, few, many or a size class.

D	V	J	size	CDR3	DNA
TRBD2	TRBV9	TRBJ2-5	NA	CASSGSGGAGETQYF	TGTGCCAGCAGCGGTAGCGGGGGGGCCGGGGAGACCCAGTACTTC
TRBD2	TRBV4-2	TRBJ2-3	NA	CASSQGGGLPSTDTQYF	TGTGCCAGCAGCCAAGGCGGGGGACTACCTAGCACAGATACGCAGTATTTT
NA	TRBV19	TRBJ2-2	few	CASNGHLTGELFF	TGTGCCAGTAATGGACATTTAACCGGGGAGCTGTTTTTT
TRBD1	TRBV29-1	TRBJ1-1	few	CSVVSGQGATEAFF	TGCAGCGTTGTATCGGGCCAGGGGGCCACTGAAGCTTTCTTT
TRBD1	TRBV5-1	TRBJ2-1	NA	CASSLTGGYNEQFF	TGCGCCAGCAGCTTAACAGGGGGATACAATGAGCAGTTCTTC
TRBD1	TRBV28	TRBJ2-7	NA	CASSVTGGGGSYEQYF	TGTGCCAGCAGTGTAACAGGGGGCGGAGGATCCTACGAGCAGTACTTC
TRBD1	TRBV6-5	TRBJ2-1	NA	CASSYSGQGNEQFF	TGTGCCAGCAGTTACTCCGGACAGGGCAATGAGCAGTTCTTC
TRBD1	TRBV7-9	TRBJ1-2	NA	CASSSRQGYGYTF	TGTGCCAGCAGCTCTCGACAGGGTTATGGCTACACCTTC
NA	TRBV30	TRBJ2-1	NA	CAWNPFDNEQFF	TGTGCCTGGAATCCCTTTGACAATGAGCAGTTCTTC
NA	TRBV6-1	TRBJ1-2	NA	CASSERGGYTF	TGTGCCAGCAGTGAAAGGGGTGGCTACACCTTC
TRBD2	TRBV11-3	TRBJ2-1	NA	CASSLDQPPGLAGENNEQFF	TGTGCCAGCAGCTTAGACCAACCCCCGGGACTAGCGGGAGAAAACAATGAGCAGTTCTTC
NA	TRBV12-5	TRBJ1-5	NA	CASGLFRVAGNQPQHF	TGTGCTAGTGGTTTGTTCAGGGTGGCGGGCAATCAGCCCCAGCATTTT
NA	TRBV6-1	TRBJ1-5	NA	CASSKERNQPQHF	TGTGCCAGCAGTAAAGAGCGCAATCAGCCCCAGCATTTT
TRBD1	TRBV5-1	TRBJ2-1	NA	CASSLRQGARNEQFF	TGCGCCAGCAGCCTGAGACAGGGGGCGCGCAATGAGCAGTTCTTC
TRBD2	TRBV28	TRBJ2-5	NA	CASRWTSGGARETQYF	TGTGCCAGCAGGTGGACTAGCGGGGGGGCCCGGGAGACCCAGTACTTC
TRBD1	TRBV7-9	TRBJ2-7	NA	CASSPPGTGADEQYF	TGTGCCAGCAGCCCACCTGGGACAGGGGCTGACGAGCAGTACTTC
TRBD2	TRBV6-5	TRBJ2-7	NA	CASSFTSGSPYEQYF	TGTGCCAGCAGCTTCACTAGCGGGAGCCCCTACGAGCAGTACTTC
TRBD2	TRBV5-1	TRBJ2-3	NA	CASSSLAGADTQYF	TGCGCCAGCAGCTCCCTGGCGGGAGCAGATACGCAGTATTTT